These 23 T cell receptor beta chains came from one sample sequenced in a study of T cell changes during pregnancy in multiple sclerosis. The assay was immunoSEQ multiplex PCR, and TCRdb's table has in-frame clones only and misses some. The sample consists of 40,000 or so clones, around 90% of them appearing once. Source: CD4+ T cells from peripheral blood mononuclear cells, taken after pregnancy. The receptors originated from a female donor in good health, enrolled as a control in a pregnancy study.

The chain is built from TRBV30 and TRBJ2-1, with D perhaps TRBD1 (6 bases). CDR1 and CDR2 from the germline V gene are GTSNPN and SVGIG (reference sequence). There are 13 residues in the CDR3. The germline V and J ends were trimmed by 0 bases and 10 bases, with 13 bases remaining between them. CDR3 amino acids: CAWSVRARGEQFF. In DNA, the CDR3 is TGTGCCTGGAGTGTACGTGCAAGGGGGGAGCAGTTCTTC.

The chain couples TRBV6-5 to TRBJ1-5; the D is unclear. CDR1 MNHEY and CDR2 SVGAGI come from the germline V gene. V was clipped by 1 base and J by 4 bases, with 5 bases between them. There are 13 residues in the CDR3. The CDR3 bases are TGTGCCAGCAGTTACTTCAGGAATCAGCCCCAGCATTTT. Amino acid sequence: CASSYFRNQPQHF.

The CDR3 bases are TGTGCCAGCGGGAGGGTAGCGGGGGAACAAGAGACCCAGTACTTC. Amino acids: CASGRVAGEQETQYF. The chain is built from TRBV6-1 and TRBJ2-5; TRBD2 matches 9 bases. J lost 2 bases, V lost 8 bases, and 9 bases had no gene match. The CDR3 is 15 amino acids. Germline lookup yields CDR1 MNHNS and CDR2 SASEGT.

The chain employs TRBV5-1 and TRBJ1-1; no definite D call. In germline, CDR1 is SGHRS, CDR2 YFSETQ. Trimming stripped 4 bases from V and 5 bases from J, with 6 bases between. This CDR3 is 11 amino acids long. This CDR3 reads CASSSETEAFF. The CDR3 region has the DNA TGCGCCAGCAGCAGCGAGACTGAAGCTTTCTTT.

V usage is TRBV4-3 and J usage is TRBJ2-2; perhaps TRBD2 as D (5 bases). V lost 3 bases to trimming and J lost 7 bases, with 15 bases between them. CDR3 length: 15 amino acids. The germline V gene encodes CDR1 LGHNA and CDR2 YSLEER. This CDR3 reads CASSQPGLSGGELFF. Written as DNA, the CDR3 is TGCGCCAGCAGCCAGCCGGGATTAAGCGGCGGGGAGCTGTTTTTT.

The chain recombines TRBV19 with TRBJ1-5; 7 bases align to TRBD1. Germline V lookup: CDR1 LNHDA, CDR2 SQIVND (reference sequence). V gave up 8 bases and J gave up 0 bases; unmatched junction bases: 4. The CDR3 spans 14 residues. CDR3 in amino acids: CASGDRYSNQPQHF. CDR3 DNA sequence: TGTGCCAGTGGGGACAGATATAGCAATCAGCCCCAGCATTTT.

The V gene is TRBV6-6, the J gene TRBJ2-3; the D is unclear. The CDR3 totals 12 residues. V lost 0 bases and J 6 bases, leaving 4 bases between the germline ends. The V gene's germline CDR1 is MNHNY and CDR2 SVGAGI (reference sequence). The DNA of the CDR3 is TGTGCCAGCAGTTACTCTGGCGATACGCAGTATTTT. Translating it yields CASSYSGDTQYF.

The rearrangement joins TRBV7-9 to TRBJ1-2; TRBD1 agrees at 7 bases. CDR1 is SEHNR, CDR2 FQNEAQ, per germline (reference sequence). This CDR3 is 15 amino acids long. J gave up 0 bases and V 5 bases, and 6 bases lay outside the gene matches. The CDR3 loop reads CASSPGTAANYGYTF. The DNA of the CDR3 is TGTGCCAGCAGCCCCGGGACAGCCGCTAACTATGGCTACACCTTC.

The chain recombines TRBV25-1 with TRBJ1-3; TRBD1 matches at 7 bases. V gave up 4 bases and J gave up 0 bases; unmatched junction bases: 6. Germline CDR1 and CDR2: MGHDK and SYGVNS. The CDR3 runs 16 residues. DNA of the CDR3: TGTGCCAGCAGTGCTGGACAGGCACTCTCTGGAAACACCATATATTTT. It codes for CASSAGQALSGNTIYF.

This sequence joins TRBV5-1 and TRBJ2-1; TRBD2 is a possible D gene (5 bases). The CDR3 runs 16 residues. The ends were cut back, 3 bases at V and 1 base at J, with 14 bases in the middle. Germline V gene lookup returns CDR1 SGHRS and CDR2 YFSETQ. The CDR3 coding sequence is TGCGCCAGCAGCTCGGGGTACGAAGGGTCCTACAATGAGCAGTTCTTC. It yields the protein CASSSGYEGSYNEQFF.

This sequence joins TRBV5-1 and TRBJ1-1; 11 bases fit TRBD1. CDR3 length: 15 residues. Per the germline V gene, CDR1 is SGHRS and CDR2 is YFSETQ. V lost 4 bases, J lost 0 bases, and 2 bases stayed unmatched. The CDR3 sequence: CASSRTGGMNTEAFF. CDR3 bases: TGCGCCAGCAGCCGGACAGGGGGCATGAACACTGAAGCTTTCTTT.

Here the CDR3 DNA reads TGTGCCAGCAGCTTAAATGGGCAGGGTCGATATGGCTACACCTTC. Its translation: CASSLNGQGRYGYTF. The chain recombines TRBV7-9 with TRBJ1-2; D is possibly TRBD1 (5 bases). The CDR3 loop spans 15 amino acids. V was cut by 2 bases and J by 5 bases, with 15 bases left in between. Germline V gene data show CDR1 as SEHNR and CDR2 as FQNEAQ (reference sequence).

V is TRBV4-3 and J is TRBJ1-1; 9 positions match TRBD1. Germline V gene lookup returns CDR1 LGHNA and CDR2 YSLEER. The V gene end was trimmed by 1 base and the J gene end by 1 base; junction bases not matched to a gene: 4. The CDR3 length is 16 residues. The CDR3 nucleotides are TGCGCCAGCAGCCAAGGTACAGGGGGCTGGAACACTGAAGCTTTCTTT. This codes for CASSQGTGGWNTEAFF.

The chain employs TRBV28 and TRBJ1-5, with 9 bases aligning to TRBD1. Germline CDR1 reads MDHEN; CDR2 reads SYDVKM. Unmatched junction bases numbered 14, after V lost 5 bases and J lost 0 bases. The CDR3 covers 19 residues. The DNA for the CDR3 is TGTGCCAGCAGTATCGGGACAGGGTTCGACGTTTATAGCAATCAGCCCCAGCATTTT. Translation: CASSIGTGFDVYSNQPQHF.

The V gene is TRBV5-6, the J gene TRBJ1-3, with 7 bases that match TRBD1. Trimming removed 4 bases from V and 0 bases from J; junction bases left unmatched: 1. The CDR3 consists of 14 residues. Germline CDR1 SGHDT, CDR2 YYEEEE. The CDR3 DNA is TGTGCCAGCAGCGGGACAGTCTCTGGAAACACCATATATTTT. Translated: CASSGTVSGNTIYF.

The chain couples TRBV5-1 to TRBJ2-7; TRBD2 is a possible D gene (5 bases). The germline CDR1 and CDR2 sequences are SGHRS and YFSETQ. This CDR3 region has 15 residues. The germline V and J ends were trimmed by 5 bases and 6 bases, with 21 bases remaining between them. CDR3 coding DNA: TGCGCCAGCAGGTCGACTTTGGGGAGTTACGGCGAGCAGTACTTC. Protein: CASRSTLGSYGEQYF.

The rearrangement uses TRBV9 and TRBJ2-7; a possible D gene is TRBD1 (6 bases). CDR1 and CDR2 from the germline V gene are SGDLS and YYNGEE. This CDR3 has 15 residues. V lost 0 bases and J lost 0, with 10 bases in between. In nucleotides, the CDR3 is TGTGCCAGCAGCGTAGGGGAGACAGGCTCCTACGAGCAGTACTTC. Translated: CASSVGETGSYEQYF.

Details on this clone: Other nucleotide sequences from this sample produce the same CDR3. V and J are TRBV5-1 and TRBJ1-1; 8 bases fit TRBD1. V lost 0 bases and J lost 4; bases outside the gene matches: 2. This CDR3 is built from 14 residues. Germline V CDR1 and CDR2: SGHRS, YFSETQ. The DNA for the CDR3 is TGCGCCAGCAGCTTGGCACAGGGGGGCACTGAAGCTTTCTTT. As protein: CASSLAQGGTEAFF.

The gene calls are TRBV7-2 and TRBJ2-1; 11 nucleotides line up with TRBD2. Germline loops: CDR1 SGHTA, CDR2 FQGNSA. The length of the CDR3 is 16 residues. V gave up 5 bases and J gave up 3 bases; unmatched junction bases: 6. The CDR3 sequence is CASSPISGGGYNEQFF. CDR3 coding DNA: TGTGCCAGCAGCCCAATTAGCGGGGGGGGCTACAATGAGCAGTTCTTC.

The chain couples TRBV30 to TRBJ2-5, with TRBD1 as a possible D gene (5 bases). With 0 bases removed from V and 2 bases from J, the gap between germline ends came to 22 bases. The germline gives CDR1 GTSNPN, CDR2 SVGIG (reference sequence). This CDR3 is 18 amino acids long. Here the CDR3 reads CAWSVLTGQLVGQETQYF. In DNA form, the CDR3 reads TGTGCCTGGAGTGTCCTAACCGGACAATTAGTAGGGCAAGAGACCCAGTACTTC.

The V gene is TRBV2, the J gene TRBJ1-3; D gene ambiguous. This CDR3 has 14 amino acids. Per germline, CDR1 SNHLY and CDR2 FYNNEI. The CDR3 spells CEPPRGGSGNTIYF. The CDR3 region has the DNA TGTGAACCCCCCCGGGGAGGCTCTGGAAACACCATATATTTT.

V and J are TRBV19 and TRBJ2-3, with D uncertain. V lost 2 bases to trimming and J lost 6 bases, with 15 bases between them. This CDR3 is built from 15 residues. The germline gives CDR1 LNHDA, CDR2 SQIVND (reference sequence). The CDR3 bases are TGTGCCAGTAGTATATATAACTCCTTCGCGGATACGCAGTATTTT. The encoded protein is CASSIYNSFADTQYF. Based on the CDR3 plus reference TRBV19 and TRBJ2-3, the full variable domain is DGGITQSPKYLFRKEGQNVTLSCEQNLNHDAMYWYRQDPGQGLRLIYYSQIVNDFQKGDIAEGYSVSREKKESFPLTVTSAQKNPTAFYLCASSIYNSFADTQYFGPGTRLTVL.

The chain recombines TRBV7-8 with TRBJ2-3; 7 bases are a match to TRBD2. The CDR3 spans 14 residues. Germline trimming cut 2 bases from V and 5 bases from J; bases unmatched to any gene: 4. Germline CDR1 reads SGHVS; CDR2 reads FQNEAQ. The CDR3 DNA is TGTGCCAGCAGCTTAAGACTAGCAGGAGATACGCAGTATTTT. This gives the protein CASSLRLAGDTQYF. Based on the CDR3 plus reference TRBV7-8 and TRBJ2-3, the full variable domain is GAGVSQSPRYKVAKRGQDVALRCDPISGHVSLFWYQQALGQGPEFLTYFQNEAQLDKSGLPSDRFFAERPEGSVSTLKIQRTQQEDSAVYLCASSLRLAGDTQYFGPGTRLTVL.